The T cell receptor (beta chain) described here comes from a study of CD8+ T cells in alopecia areata. Study conclusions and caveats: Whereas mice showed it more clearly, TCR sharing across patients was murkier, possibly because of HLA. Especially in alopecia totalis/universalis, lesional scalp showed greater clonality than normal scalp did.

The sequencing template was cDNA reverse transcribed from extracted RNA. The assay was immunoSEQ multiplex PCR, and TCRdb's table has in-frame clones only and misses some. The table has under 150,000 clones, roughly 80% seen once; the top ten hold 25%. The treatment: oral pan-JAK inhibitor, 5-10 mg twice daily. Both peripheral blood and punch biopsies of lesional scalp skin were obtained from patients who had alopecia areata. On this clone: Its antigen is currently unknown.

This CDR3 is 14 amino acids long. Germline V lookup: CDR1 MGHDK, CDR2 SYGVNS. Trimming cost V 8 bases and J 5 bases, with 13 bases left between them. This TCR was recovered from a human donor with alopecia areata. Material: CD8+ T cells sorted from blood, obtained at week 4, from a patient treated with tofacitinib. This chain joins TRBV25-1 and TRBJ1-6, with D possibly being TRBD1 (6 bases). This CDR3 is CASGYRADNSPLHF. DNA for the CDR3: TGTGCCAGCGGTTACAGGGCAGATAATTCACCCCTCCACTTT.